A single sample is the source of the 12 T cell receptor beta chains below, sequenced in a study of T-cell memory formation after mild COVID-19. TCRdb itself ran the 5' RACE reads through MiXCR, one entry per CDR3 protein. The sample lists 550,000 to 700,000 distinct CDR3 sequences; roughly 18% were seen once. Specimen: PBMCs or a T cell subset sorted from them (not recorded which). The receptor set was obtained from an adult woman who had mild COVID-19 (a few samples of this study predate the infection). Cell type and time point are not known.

The CDR3 here is CASSLKRGMMTDTQYF. The CDR3 DNA sequence: TGTGCCAGCAGCCTAAAGCGGGGGATGATGACAGATACGCAGTATTTT. The chain employs TRBV7-8 and TRBJ2-3; 8 bases fit TRBD2. Trimming at V came to 5 bases and at J to 3 bases, leaving 10 bases not matched to a gene. The CDR3 extends over 16 amino acids. CDR1 is SGHVS, CDR2 FQNEAQ, per germline.

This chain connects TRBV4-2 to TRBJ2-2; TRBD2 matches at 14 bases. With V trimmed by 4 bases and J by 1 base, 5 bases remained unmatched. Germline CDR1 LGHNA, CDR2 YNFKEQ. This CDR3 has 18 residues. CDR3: CASSRGTSGSLNTGELFF. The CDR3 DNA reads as TGTGCCAGCAGCCGAGGGACTAGCGGGAGTCTGAACACCGGGGAGCTGTTTTTT.

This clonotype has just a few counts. The chain's CDR3 is CASSPFASFPYEQYF. CDR3 nucleotides: TGTGCCAGCAGCCCCTTTGCCAGTTTTCCCTACGAGCAGTACTTC. The chain uses TRBV3-1 and TRBJ2-7; D not certain. The CDR3 extends over 15 amino acids. CDR1 is LGHDT, CDR2 YNNKEL, per germline (reference sequence). Trimming left V 4 bases short and J 2 bases short, with 15 bases between.

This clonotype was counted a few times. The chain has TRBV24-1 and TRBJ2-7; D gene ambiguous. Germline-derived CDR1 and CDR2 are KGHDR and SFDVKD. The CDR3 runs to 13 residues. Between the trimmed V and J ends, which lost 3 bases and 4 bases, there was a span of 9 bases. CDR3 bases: TGTGCCACCAGTGATCCGAGGCAGTACGAGCAGTACTTC. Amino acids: CATSDPRQYEQYF.

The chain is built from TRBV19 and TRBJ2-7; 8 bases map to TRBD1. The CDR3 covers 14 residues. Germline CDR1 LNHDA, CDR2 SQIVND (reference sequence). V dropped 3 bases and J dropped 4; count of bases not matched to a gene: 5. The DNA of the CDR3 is TGTGCCAGTAGTATCGGACAGGGTTTATACGAGCAGTACTTC. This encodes CASSIGQGLYEQYF.

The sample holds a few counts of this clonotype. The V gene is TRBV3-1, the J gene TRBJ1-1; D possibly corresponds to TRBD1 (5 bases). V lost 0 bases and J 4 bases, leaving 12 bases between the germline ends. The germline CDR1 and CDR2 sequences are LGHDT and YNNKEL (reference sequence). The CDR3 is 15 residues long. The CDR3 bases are TGTGCCAGCAGCCAAGATCCTGGGGCTGGCACTGAAGCTTTCTTT. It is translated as CASSQDPGAGTEAFF.

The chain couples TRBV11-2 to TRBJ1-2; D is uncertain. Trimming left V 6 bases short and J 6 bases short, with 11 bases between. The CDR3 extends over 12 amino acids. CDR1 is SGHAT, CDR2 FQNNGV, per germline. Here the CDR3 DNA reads TGTGCCAGCAGGAATGGGAGGGATGGCTACACCTTC. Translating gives CASRNGRDGYTF.

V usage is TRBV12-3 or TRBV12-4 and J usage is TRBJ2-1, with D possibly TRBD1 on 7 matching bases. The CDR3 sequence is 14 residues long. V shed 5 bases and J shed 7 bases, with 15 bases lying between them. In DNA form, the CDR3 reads TGTGCCAGCAGTCCCAGGGGGGCCAGGAATGAGCAGTTCTTC. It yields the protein CASSPRGARNEQFF.

The CDR3 sequence is CASSQGDRANEQFF. The CDR3 DNA is TGTGCCAGCAGCCAAGGCGACAGGGCTAATGAGCAGTTCTTC. The genes are TRBV4-2 and TRBJ2-1, with 7 positions matching TRBD1. This CDR3 has 14 residues. V was pared by 1 base and J by 7 bases, with 4 bases of the junction left unmatched. Germline CDR1 and CDR2: LGHNA and YNFKEQ.

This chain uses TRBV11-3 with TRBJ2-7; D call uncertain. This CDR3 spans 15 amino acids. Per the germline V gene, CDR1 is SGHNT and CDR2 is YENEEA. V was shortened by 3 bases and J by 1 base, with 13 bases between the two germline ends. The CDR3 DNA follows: TGTGCCAGCAGCTTTGGCACTGGCCGGTCCTACGAGCAGTACTTC. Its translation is CASSFGTGRSYEQYF.

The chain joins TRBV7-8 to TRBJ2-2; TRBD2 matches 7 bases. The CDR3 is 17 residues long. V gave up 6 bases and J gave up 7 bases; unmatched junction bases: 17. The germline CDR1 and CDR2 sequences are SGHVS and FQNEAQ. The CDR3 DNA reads TGTGCCAGCAGACCATTTTCCCCTGCGGGAGCGGTCGGGGAGCTGTTTTTT. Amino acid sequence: CASRPFSPAGAVGELFF.

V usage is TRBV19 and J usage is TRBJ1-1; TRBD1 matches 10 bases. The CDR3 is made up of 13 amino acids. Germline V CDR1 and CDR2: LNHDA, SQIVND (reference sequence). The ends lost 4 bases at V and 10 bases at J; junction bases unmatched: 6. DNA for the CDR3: TGTGCCAGTAGTACAGACAGGGGGCGCGGAGCTTTCTTT. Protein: CASSTDRGRGAFF.